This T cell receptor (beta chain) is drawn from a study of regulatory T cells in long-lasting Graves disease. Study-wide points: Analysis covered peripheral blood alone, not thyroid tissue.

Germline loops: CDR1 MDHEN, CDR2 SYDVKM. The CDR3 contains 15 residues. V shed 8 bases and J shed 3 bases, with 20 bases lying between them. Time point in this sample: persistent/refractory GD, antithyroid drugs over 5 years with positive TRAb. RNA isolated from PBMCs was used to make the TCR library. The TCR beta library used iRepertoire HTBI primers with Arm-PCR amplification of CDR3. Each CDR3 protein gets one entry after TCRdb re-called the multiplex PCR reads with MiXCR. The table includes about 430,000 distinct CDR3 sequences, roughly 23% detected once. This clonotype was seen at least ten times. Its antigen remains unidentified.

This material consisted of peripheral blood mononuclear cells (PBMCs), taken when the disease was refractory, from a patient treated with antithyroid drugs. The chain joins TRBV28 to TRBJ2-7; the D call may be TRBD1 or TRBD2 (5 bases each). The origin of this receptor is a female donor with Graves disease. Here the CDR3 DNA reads TGTGCCAGCCTGCCTCGAGAGGGGCGTCGCTACGAGCAGTACTTC. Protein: CASLPREGRRYEQYF.